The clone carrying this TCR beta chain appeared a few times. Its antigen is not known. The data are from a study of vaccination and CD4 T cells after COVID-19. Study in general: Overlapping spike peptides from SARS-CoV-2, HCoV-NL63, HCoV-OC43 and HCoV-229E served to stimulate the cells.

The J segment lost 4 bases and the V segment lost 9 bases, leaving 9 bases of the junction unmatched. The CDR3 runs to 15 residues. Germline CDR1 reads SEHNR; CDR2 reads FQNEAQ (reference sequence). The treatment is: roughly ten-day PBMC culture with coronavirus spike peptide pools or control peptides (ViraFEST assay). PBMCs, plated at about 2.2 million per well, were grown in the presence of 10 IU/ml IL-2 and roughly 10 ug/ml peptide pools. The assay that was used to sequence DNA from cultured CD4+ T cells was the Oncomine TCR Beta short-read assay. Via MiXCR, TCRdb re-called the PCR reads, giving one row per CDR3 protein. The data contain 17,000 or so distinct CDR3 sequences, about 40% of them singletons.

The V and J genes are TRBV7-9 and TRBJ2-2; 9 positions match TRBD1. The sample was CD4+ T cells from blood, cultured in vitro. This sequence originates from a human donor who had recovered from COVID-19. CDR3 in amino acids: CASRQGDSGTGELFF. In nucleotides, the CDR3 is TGTGCCAGTCGACAGGGGGATAGCGGCACCGGGGAGCTGTTTTTT.